This note documents a single T cell receptor beta chain sequence. Its antigen is unknown. The data derive from a study of T cell responses to AZD1222 COVID-19 vaccine. Study in general: Samples with a second dose at about 4 or about 12 weeks were pooled together. Study-wide results and caveats: Only a handful of AZD1222 recipients, roughly 6 in all, had baseline seropositivity. Samples come after the peak T cell response, not at day 14.

The method was immunoSEQ multiplex PCR; TCRdb's version includes in-frame clones alone and lacks a portion of them. This table has some 100,000 clones, approximately 90% appearing once. Trimming shortened V by 0 bases and J by 5 bases, and 20 bases separated the two germline ends. There are 18 residues in the CDR3. The germline gives CDR1 LNHNV, CDR2 YYDKDF (reference sequence). The sequence was obtained from an adult in good health. The V call is TRBV15, the J call TRBJ1-3; no reliable D call. The sample was peripheral blood, taken on day 0 of AZD1222 vaccination. Here the CDR3 DNA reads TGTGCCACCAGCAGAGATCCCACCGGCAGTCAACCCCGAAACACCATATATTTT. Its protein is CATSRDPTGSQPRNTIYF. Full variable domain (missing parts from reference TRBV15 and TRBJ1-3): DAMVIQNPRYQVTQFGKPVTLSCSQTLNHNVMYWYQQKSSQAPKLLFHYYDKDFNNEADTPDNFQSRRPNTSFCFLDIRSPGLGDTAMYLCATSRDPTGSQPRNTIYFGEGSWLTVV.